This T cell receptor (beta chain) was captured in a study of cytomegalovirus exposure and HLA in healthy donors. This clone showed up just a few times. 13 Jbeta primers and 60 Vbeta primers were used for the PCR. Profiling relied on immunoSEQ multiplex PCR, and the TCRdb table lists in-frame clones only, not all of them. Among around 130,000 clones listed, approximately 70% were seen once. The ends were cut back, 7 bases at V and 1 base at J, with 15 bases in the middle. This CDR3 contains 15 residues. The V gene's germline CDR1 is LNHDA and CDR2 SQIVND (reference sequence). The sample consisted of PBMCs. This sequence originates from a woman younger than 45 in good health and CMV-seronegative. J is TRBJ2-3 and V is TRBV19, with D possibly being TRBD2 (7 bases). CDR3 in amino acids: CASKVEGGRTDTQYF. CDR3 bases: TGTGCCAGTAAGGTGGAGGGGGGGCGCACAGATACGCAGTATTTT. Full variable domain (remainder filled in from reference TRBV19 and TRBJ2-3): DGGITQSPKYLFRKEGQNVTLSCEQNLNHDAMYWYRQDPGQGLRLIYYSQIVNDFQKGDIAEGYSVSREKKESFPLTVTSAQKNPTAFYLCASKVEGGRTDTQYFGPGTRLTVL.